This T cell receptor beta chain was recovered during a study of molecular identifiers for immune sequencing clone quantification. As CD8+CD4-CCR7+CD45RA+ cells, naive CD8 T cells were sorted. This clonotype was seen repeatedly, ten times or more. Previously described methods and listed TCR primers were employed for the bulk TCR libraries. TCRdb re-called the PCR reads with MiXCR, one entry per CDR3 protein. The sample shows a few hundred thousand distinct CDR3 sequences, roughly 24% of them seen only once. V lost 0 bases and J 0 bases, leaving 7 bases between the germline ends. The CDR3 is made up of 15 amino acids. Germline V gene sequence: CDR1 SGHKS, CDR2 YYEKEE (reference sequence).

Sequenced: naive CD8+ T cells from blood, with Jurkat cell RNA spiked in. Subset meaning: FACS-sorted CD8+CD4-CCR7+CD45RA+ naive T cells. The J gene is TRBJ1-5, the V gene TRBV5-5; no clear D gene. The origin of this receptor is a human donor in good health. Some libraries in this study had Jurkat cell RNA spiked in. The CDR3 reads CASSLGTYSNQPQHF. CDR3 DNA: TGTGCCAGCAGCTTGGGCACGTATAGCAATCAGCCCCAGCATTTT.